A selection of T cell receptor beta chains follows, all from one sample in a study of blood T cells in healthy people across ages. MiXCR, applied by TCRdb to the 5' RACE reads, yields one record per CDR3 protein. The repertoire holds about 1.4 million distinct CDR3 sequences, with around 55% as singletons. The sequenced material came from blood. These receptors were collected from a man younger than 30 in good health. The CDR3 runs from the conserved cysteine through the conserved F or W. Fields, in order: CDR3 DNA, CDR3 protein, J gene, D gene, clone size, V gene. A D gene is named only where the DNA matches it firmly. The listing skips clone size in some rows; elsewhere it reads once, few, many or a size class.

cdr3_nt: TGTGCCAGCACTCCAGAACCGAACACTGAAGCTTTCTTT
cdr3_aa: CASTPEPNTEAFF
j_call: TRBJ1-1
d_call: NA
clone_size: once
v_call: TRBV6-5

cdr3_nt: TGTGCCAGCAGAACGGGGGCCTATTATGGCTACACCTTC
cdr3_aa: CASRTGAYYGYTF
j_call: TRBJ1-2
d_call: NA
clone_size: NA
v_call: TRBV6-5

cdr3_nt: TGTGCCAGCAGCTTCGCCGGGACAAGCACAGATACGCAGTATTTT
cdr3_aa: CASSFAGTSTDTQYF
j_call: TRBJ2-3
d_call: NA
clone_size: few
v_call: TRBV11-2

cdr3_nt: TGTGCCGGATGGGGCTGGGCGGATGGCTACACCTTC
cdr3_aa: CAGWGWADGYTF
j_call: TRBJ1-2
d_call: NA
clone_size: NA
v_call: TRBV6-2/TRBV6-3

cdr3_nt: TGTGCCAGCGGCCCCACAGTGAAACACGCAGATACGCAGTATTTT
cdr3_aa: CASGPTVKHADTQYF
j_call: TRBJ2-3
d_call: NA
clone_size: NA
v_call: TRBV6-1

cdr3_nt: TGTGCCAGCAGCTTCGTAGGACAGGGATTCTACAATGAGCAGTTCTTC
cdr3_aa: CASSFVGQGFYNEQFF
j_call: TRBJ2-1
d_call: TRBD1
clone_size: NA
v_call: TRBV5-4

cdr3_nt: TGTGCCAGCTGTGTTGCGGGAGGGTTCCACGAGCAGTACTTC
cdr3_aa: CASCVAGGFHEQYF
j_call: TRBJ2-7
d_call: TRBD2
clone_size: NA
v_call: TRBV3-1

cdr3_nt: TGTGCCACCAGCAGTTATAGGGTTGGGGACTATGGCTACACCTTC
cdr3_aa: CATSSYRVGDYGYTF
j_call: TRBJ1-2
d_call: NA
clone_size: NA
v_call: TRBV15

cdr3_nt: TGTGCCAGCGGGGGACAGGTTAATCAGCCCCAGCATTTT
cdr3_aa: CASGGQVNQPQHF
j_call: TRBJ1-5
d_call: TRBD1
clone_size: NA
v_call: TRBV28

cdr3_nt: TGCAGTGCCCAAAGACAGGGGCAGGCCGGCAATCAGCCCCAGCATTTT
cdr3_aa: CSAQRQGQAGNQPQHF
j_call: TRBJ1-5
d_call: TRBD1
clone_size: NA
v_call: TRBV20-1

cdr3_nt: TGTGCCAGCAGTAGGGCAACCATCGGGACAGCCCCGAGAGGGAATGAGCAGTACTTC
cdr3_aa: CASSRATIGTAPRGNEQYF
j_call: TRBJ2-5
d_call: TRBD1
clone_size: few
v_call: TRBV12-3/TRBV12-4

cdr3_nt: TGTGCCAGCAGCTTAGCGTCGACAAACTACGAGCAGTACTTC
cdr3_aa: CASSLASTNYEQYF
j_call: TRBJ2-7
d_call: NA
clone_size: NA
v_call: TRBV7-6

cdr3_nt: TGTGCCATCAACGGGAGGGGGGAGTCTTCCTACAATGAGCAGTTCTTC
cdr3_aa: CAINGRGESSYNEQFF
j_call: TRBJ2-1
d_call: TRBD2
clone_size: NA
v_call: TRBV10-3

cdr3_nt: TGTGCCAGCAGCTTAGGTCCAAGCGCTTTATCCCAAGAGACCCAGTACTTC
cdr3_aa: CASSLGPSALSQETQYF
j_call: TRBJ2-5
d_call: NA
clone_size: NA
v_call: TRBV11-2

cdr3_nt: TGTGCCAGCAGGAGGGGGGGTCAGGAGCCCCAGCATTTT
cdr3_aa: CASRRGGQEPQHF
j_call: TRBJ1-5
d_call: NA
clone_size: NA
v_call: TRBV6-4

cdr3_nt: TGCGCCAGCAGCTTGGGAACGGACCCAGATACGCAGTATTTT
cdr3_aa: CASSLGTDPDTQYF
j_call: TRBJ2-3
d_call: NA
clone_size: few
v_call: TRBV5-1

cdr3_nt: TGTGCCACCAGCAGAGTTAGCGGGGGTTCAGATACGCAGTATTTT
cdr3_aa: CATSRVSGGSDTQYF
j_call: TRBJ2-3
d_call: TRBD2
clone_size: NA
v_call: TRBV15

cdr3_nt: TGTGCCAGCAGCTCCTCTAGCGGGTCAACCTACGAGCAGTACTTC
cdr3_aa: CASSSSSGSTYEQYF
j_call: TRBJ2-7
d_call: TRBD2
clone_size: NA
v_call: TRBV12-3/TRBV12-4

cdr3_nt: TGTGCCAGCAGCTTAGCCCCCGGACAGGAGGAATACGAGCAGTACTTC
cdr3_aa: CASSLAPGQEEYEQYF
j_call: TRBJ2-7
d_call: TRBD1
clone_size: few
v_call: TRBV7-2

cdr3_nt: TGCGCCCGCAGTAGACTAGCTGGAGATACGCAGTATTTT
cdr3_aa: CARSRLAGDTQYF
j_call: TRBJ2-3
d_call: TRBD2
clone_size: NA
v_call: TRBV4-3

cdr3_nt: TGCAGTGCACTTAAGACAGGGGTTGCGAACATTCAGTACTTC
cdr3_aa: CSALKTGVANIQYF
j_call: TRBJ2-4
d_call: TRBD1
clone_size: NA
v_call: TRBV20-1

cdr3_nt: TGTGCCAGCAGCCAGCGGCGGGTCGAGGGCTACACCTTC
cdr3_aa: CASSQRRVEGYTF
j_call: TRBJ1-2
d_call: NA
clone_size: few
v_call: TRBV12-3/TRBV12-4

cdr3_nt: TGTGCCAGCAGCCCAAGTGGGACACCCTCCTACAATGAGCAGTTCTTC
cdr3_aa: CASSPSGTPSYNEQFF
j_call: TRBJ2-1
d_call: NA
clone_size: NA
v_call: TRBV7-9

cdr3_nt: TGCAGTGCTAGAGGGCCGGGACAGGGATACAATCAGCCCCAGCATTTT
cdr3_aa: CSARGPGQGYNQPQHF
j_call: TRBJ1-5
d_call: TRBD1
clone_size: once
v_call: TRBV20-1

cdr3_nt: TGTGCCAGCAGCCAAGTTGAGAATAACCAAGAGACCCAGTACTTC
cdr3_aa: CASSQVENNQETQYF
j_call: TRBJ2-5
d_call: NA
clone_size: few
v_call: TRBV4-2

cdr3_nt: TGTGCCACCAGCAGAGATAAAAACTACGGCACAGATACGCAGTATTTT
cdr3_aa: CATSRDKNYGTDTQYF
j_call: TRBJ2-3
d_call: NA
clone_size: NA
v_call: TRBV15

cdr3_nt: TGTGCCAGTCGCCGCCTAGCGGGGGGTCTCGCCTACGAGCAGTACTTC
cdr3_aa: CASRRLAGGLAYEQYF
j_call: TRBJ2-7
d_call: TRBD2
clone_size: NA
v_call: TRBV27

cdr3_nt: TGTGCCAGTAGTATTATTGGGTACGAGCAGTACTTC
cdr3_aa: CASSIIGYEQYF
j_call: TRBJ2-7
d_call: NA
clone_size: few
v_call: TRBV19

cdr3_nt: TGCGCCAGCAGCTTTACTGGAGGACAGCGCGGAGAGACCCAGTACTTC
cdr3_aa: CASSFTGGQRGETQYF
j_call: TRBJ2-5
d_call: NA
clone_size: many
v_call: TRBV5-1

cdr3_nt: TGTGCCAGCTCAAGGACAGACCCCCTTGGGGAGACCCAGTACTTC
cdr3_aa: CASSRTDPLGETQYF
j_call: TRBJ2-5
d_call: NA
clone_size: NA
v_call: TRBV27

cdr3_nt: TGTGCCAGCTTCGGGGCAGCCATCTCTGGGGCCAACGTCCTGACTTTC
cdr3_aa: CASFGAAISGANVLTF
j_call: TRBJ2-6
d_call: NA
clone_size: NA
v_call: TRBV12-3/TRBV12-4

cdr3_nt: TGCAGTGCTGGGGGGACAGGGAATGAGCAGTTCTTC
cdr3_aa: CSAGGTGNEQFF
j_call: TRBJ2-1
d_call: TRBD1
clone_size: NA
v_call: TRBV20-1